A selection of T cell receptor beta chains follows, all from one sample in a study of cytomegalovirus exposure and HLA in healthy donors. Repertoires were generated with immunoSEQ multiplex PCR, while TCRdb's copy carries only in-frame clones and drops some. The sample holds roughly 130,000 clones, 80% seen once. The sequenced material came from PBMCs. These receptors came from a man aged 35 to 55 in good health and CMV-seronegative. Both conserved end residues are part of each CDR3. Each record gives: D gene, CDR3 length, V gene, clone size, J gene, CDR3 protein, CDR3 DNA. D genes are given only for firm matches. Size is omitted from some rows. Given values are once, few, many or a class for expanded clones.

d_call: TRBD2; cdr3_length: 16; v_call: TRBV6-1; clone_size: .; j_call: TRBJ2-7; cdr3_aa: CASSGPGGLGTGEQYF; cdr3_nt: TGTGCCAGCAGTGGGCCCGGGGGACTAGGCACTGGCGAGCAGTACTTC
d_call: TRBD1; cdr3_length: 15; v_call: TRBV18; clone_size: .; j_call: TRBJ1-1; cdr3_aa: CASSPRTGQGWVAFF; cdr3_nt: TGTGCCAGCTCCCCGAGGACAGGGCAAGGATGGGTAGCTTTCTTT
d_call: TRBD1; cdr3_length: 12; v_call: TRBV30; clone_size: .; j_call: TRBJ1-1; cdr3_aa: CASRGQGTEAFF; cdr3_nt: TGTGCCAGCAGGGGGCAGGGCACTGAAGCTTTCTTT
d_call: .; cdr3_length: 14; v_call: TRBV2; clone_size: .; j_call: TRBJ1-4; cdr3_aa: CASSVGLSNEKLFF; cdr3_nt: TGTGCCAGCAGCGTGGGACTGAGTAATGAAAAACTGTTTTTT
d_call: .; cdr3_length: 12; v_call: TRBV10-3; clone_size: .; j_call: TRBJ1-2; cdr3_aa: CAISGGLYGYTF; cdr3_nt: TGTGCCATCAGCGGCGGTCTCTATGGCTACACCTTC
d_call: TRBD1; cdr3_length: 14; v_call: TRBV28; clone_size: .; j_call: TRBJ1-2; cdr3_aa: CASSPQGTVSGYTF; cdr3_nt: TGTGCCAGCAGCCCCCAAGGGACAGTAAGTGGCTACACCTTC
d_call: TRBD2; cdr3_length: 19; v_call: TRBV4-1; clone_size: .; j_call: TRBJ2-3; cdr3_aa: CASPPGLAGVPHRTDTQYF; cdr3_nt: TGCGCCAGCCCCCCGGGACTAGCGGGGGTACCTCACCGCACAGATACGCAGTATTTT
d_call: .; cdr3_length: 20; v_call: TRBV1; clone_size: .; j_call: TRBJ1-5; cdr3_aa: CTSSQDLGRDSLYSNQPQHF; cdr3_nt: TGCACCAGCAGCCAAGATCTTGGAAGGGACTCACTTTATAGCAATCAGCCCCAGCATTTT
d_call: TRBD2; cdr3_length: 14; v_call: TRBV5-1; clone_size: once; j_call: TRBJ2-5; cdr3_aa: CASSGGGGQETQYF; cdr3_nt: TGCGCCAGCAGCGGCGGGGGGGGGCAAGAGACCCAGTACTTC
d_call: TRBD1; cdr3_length: 14; v_call: TRBV5-4; clone_size: .; j_call: TRBJ2-5; cdr3_aa: CASSSPTGGETQYF; cdr3_nt: TGTGCCAGCAGCTCACCGACAGGGGGAGAGACCCAGTACTTC
d_call: TRBD2; cdr3_length: 16; v_call: TRBV28; clone_size: .; j_call: TRBJ2-2; cdr3_aa: CASSLAAGGPAGELFF; cdr3_nt: TGTGCCAGCAGTTTGGCAGCGGGGGGACCTGCCGGGGAGCTGTTTTTT
d_call: .; cdr3_length: 15; v_call: TRBV5-1; clone_size: .; j_call: TRBJ1-1; cdr3_aa: CASSPTAGANTEAFF; cdr3_nt: TGCGCCAGCAGCCCGACGGCAGGGGCGAACACTGAAGCTTTCTTT
d_call: TRBD2; cdr3_length: 16; v_call: TRBV6-6; clone_size: .; j_call: TRBJ2-3; cdr3_aa: CASSYSSGRNTDTQYF; cdr3_nt: TGTGCCAGCAGTTACTCTAGCGGGAGGAACACAGATACGCAGTATTTT
d_call: TRBD1; cdr3_length: 15; v_call: TRBV11-1; clone_size: .; j_call: TRBJ2-3; cdr3_aa: CASSFRQGAQDTQYF; cdr3_nt: TGTGCCAGCAGCTTTAGACAGGGGGCGCAAGATACGCAGTATTTT
d_call: TRBD1; cdr3_length: 11; v_call: TRBV6-1; clone_size: once; j_call: TRBJ1-5; cdr3_aa: CASRGTDSQHF; cdr3_nt: TGTGCCAGCAGGGGGACAGACTCTCAGCATTTT